Below, 13 T cell receptor beta chains from the same sample are listed, as sequenced in a study of shared clonotypes between healthy human individuals. Method: immunoSEQ multiplex PCR; TCRdb's copy keeps in-frame clones and lacks some. The repertoire holds a few million clones, with more than 90% as singletons. Material: naive CD4+ T cells sorted from blood. The subset here: CD45RA+ positively selected. The receptors were sampled from a man between 18 and 29 years old in good health.

This rearrangement joins TRBV14 to TRBJ2-1; 12 nucleotides agree with TRBD2. This CDR3 is built from 15 residues. Germline V gene data show CDR1 as SGHDN and CDR2 as FVKESK. V lost 2 bases, J lost 8 bases, and 4 bases stayed unmatched. This chain's CDR3 is CASSQLLAGGDEQFF. The CDR3 coding sequence is TGTGCCAGCAGCCAACTCCTAGCGGGAGGGGATGAGCAGTTCTTC. Drawing the rest from reference TRBV14 and TRBJ2-1, the complete variable domain is EAGVTQFPSHSVIEKGQTVTLRCDPISGHDNLYWYRRVMGKEIKFLLHFVKESKQDESGMPNNRFLAERTGGTYSTLKVQPAELEDSGVYFCASSQLLAGGDEQFFGPGTRLTVL.

J is TRBJ2-5 and V is TRBV4-3, with D perhaps matching TRBD1 (7 bases). Looked up from germline, CDR1 is LGHNA and CDR2 is YSLEER. The length of the CDR3 is 15 residues. V was pared by 4 bases and J by 4 bases, with 16 bases between. The CDR3 protein is CASSPRSQGGETQYF. The CDR3 bases are TGCGCCAGCAGCCCCAGGTCGCAGGGGGGAGAGACCCAGTACTTC.

To note about this clone: Different DNA sequences within this sample yield the same CDR3. The CDR3, as DNA: TGTGCCAGTAGCATTGCGGGCACAGATACGCAGTATTTT. Translating it yields CASSIAGTDTQYF. The rearrangement links TRBV19 to TRBJ2-3; D ambiguous. Germline CDR1 reads LNHDA; CDR2 reads SQIVND (reference sequence). The V gene lost 6 bases and the J gene lost 1 base, with 8 bases spanning the gap. The CDR3 consists of 13 residues. Looking up the rest from reference TRBV19 and TRBJ2-3 gives the full variable domain: DGGITQSPKYLFRKEGQNVTLSCEQNLNHDAMYWYRQDPGQGLRLIYYSQIVNDFQKGDIAEGYSVSREKKESFPLTVTSAQKNPTAFYLCASSIAGTDTQYFGPGTRLTVL.

The chain uses TRBV5-1 and TRBJ2-3; 9 positions match TRBD1. Losses at the gene ends were 4 bases for V and 2 bases for J; bases not matched to a gene: 5. The CDR3 extends over 15 amino acids. Germline loops: CDR1 SGHRS, CDR2 YFSETQ. CDR3 residues: CASSPGQGFTDTQYF. The CDR3 DNA reads as TGCGCCAGCAGCCCAGGACAGGGGTTCACAGATACGCAGTATTTT.

The J gene is TRBJ2-7, the V gene TRBV5-8, with TRBD1 matching 11 bases. The J segment lost 2 bases and the V segment lost 0 bases, leaving 1 base of the junction unmatched. Germline CDR1 and CDR2: SGHTS and YDEGEE. The CDR3 sequence is 15 residues long. CDR3 loop: CASSLGDRGAYEQYF. The CDR3 region has the DNA TGTGCCAGCAGCTTGGGGGACAGGGGGGCCTACGAGCAGTACTTC.

This clone has just one count. The chain links TRBV25-1 to TRBJ1-4; perhaps TRBD1 as D (5 bases). V shed 2 bases and J shed 6 bases, with 13 bases lying between them. Germline CDR1 reads MGHDK; CDR2 reads SYGVNS. This CDR3 region has 15 residues. The CDR3 loop is CASSEPSGADEKLFF. Written as DNA, the CDR3 is TGTGCCAGCAGTGAACCCTCCGGGGCTGATGAAAAACTGTTTTTT.

V gene TRBV5-4 combines with J gene TRBJ1-4; TRBD1 agrees at 8 bases. J was trimmed by 5 bases and V by 9 bases; bases with no gene match: 6. Germline V gene lookup returns CDR1 SGHNT and CDR2 YYREEE (reference sequence). CDR3 length: 13 residues. The CDR3 coding sequence is TGTGCCACCCGGACAGGGTCGAATGAAAAACTGTTTTTT. Its protein product is CATRTGSNEKLFF.

The chain employs TRBV15 and TRBJ1-1; D might be TRBD1 (6 bases). This CDR3 contains 15 residues. The germline gives CDR1 LNHNV, CDR2 YYDKDF (reference sequence). V lost 1 base, J lost 3 bases, and 12 bases lay in between. The CDR3 is CATSRAGGRDTEAFF. CDR3 in DNA: TGTGCCACCAGCAGAGCGGGGGGCAGGGACACTGAAGCTTTCTTT.

The gene calls are TRBV5-4 and TRBJ1-3; TRBD1 might be the D (6 bases). The CDR3 has 12 amino acids. Germline values: CDR1 SGHNT, CDR2 YYREEE (reference sequence). The germline V and J ends were trimmed by 9 bases and 4 bases, with 11 bases remaining between them. The CDR3 sequence: CATGERGNTIYF. The CDR3 DNA reads TGTGCCACAGGGGAAAGGGGAAACACCATATATTTT.

In DNA form, the CDR3 reads TGTGCCAGCAGCGTAGGCTGGGGCTCGAACTATGGCTACACCTTC. It specifies CASSVGWGSNYGYTF. This chain connects TRBV9 to TRBJ1-2; weak D call: TRBD1 (5 bases). Trimming shortened V by 0 bases and J by 2 bases, and 11 bases separated the two germline ends. Germline lookup yields CDR1 SGDLS and CDR2 YYNGEE. The CDR3 contains 15 residues.

The chain recombines TRBV7-2 with TRBJ2-5; no definite D call. The CDR3 has 13 amino acids. V lost 5 bases to trimming and J lost 5 bases, with 12 bases between them. Germline loops: CDR1 SGHTA, CDR2 FQGNSA. CDR3: CASSRPFGETQYF. Here the CDR3 DNA reads TGTGCCAGCAGCCGGCCATTTGGGGAGACCCAGTACTTC.

J is TRBJ2-5 and V is TRBV5-1, with TRBD2 matching over 9 bases. Germline loops: CDR1 SGHRS, CDR2 YFSETQ. The CDR3 extends over 17 amino acids. V gave up 0 bases and J gave up 5 bases; unmatched junction bases: 11. The CDR3 DNA reads as TGCGCCAGCAGCTTGGCCGCTAGCGGGGAGAGTCAGGAGACCCAGTACTTC. Protein: CASSLAASGESQETQYF.

The chain recombines TRBV7-2 with TRBJ1-2, with D maybe TRBD1 (6 bases). Trimming shortened V by 1 base and J by 3 bases, and 15 bases separated the two germline ends. The CDR3 runs to 16 residues. Per the germline V gene, CDR1 is SGHTA and CDR2 is FQGNSA. The DNA for the CDR3 is TGTGCCAGCAGCTTAGGGGGGGCAGGGACGCACTATGGCTACACCTTC. Translation: CASSLGGAGTHYGYTF.